The 23 T cell receptor beta chains reported below all come from one sample, sequenced in a study of T cell responses to AZD1222 COVID-19 vaccine. Some clones are missing from TCRdb's copy, which holds only in-frame ones; the method was immunoSEQ multiplex PCR. The table records roughly 100,000 clones, approximately 89% of them present only once. Sequenced material: peripheral blood, taken 28 days after the second AZD1222 dose. These receptors all stem from an adult who received the AZD1222 COVID-19 vaccine.

V is TRBV24-1 and J is TRBJ2-1, with 10 bases matching TRBD2. Germline V CDR1 and CDR2: KGHDR, SFDVKD. CDR3 size: 16 residues. V dropped 3 bases and J dropped 8; count of bases not matched to a gene: 9. The CDR3 coding sequence is TGTGCCACCAGTGATCGGACTAGCGGAGCGGGGTATGAGCAGTTCTTC. This encodes CATSDRTSGAGYEQFF.

This sequence joins TRBV27 and TRBJ2-7, with 7 bases lining up with TRBD2. Germline V gene sequence: CDR1 MNHEY, CDR2 SMNVEV (reference sequence). This CDR3 comprises 16 residues. V shed 3 bases and J 2 bases; nucleotides not matched to a gene: 10. The CDR3 reads CASSFTRTRVPYEQYF. CDR3 sequence (DNA): TGTGCCAGCAGTTTCACGCGGACTAGGGTCCCCTACGAGCAGTACTTC.

The rearrangement links TRBV6-1 to TRBJ1-1; 8 nucleotides line up with TRBD1. The length of the CDR3 is 11 residues. Germline V CDR1 and CDR2: MNHNS, SASEGT. V trimming: 10 bases; J trimming: 4 bases; junction bases outside the gene matches: 2. The CDR3 here is CATTGGTEAFF. CDR3 DNA sequence: TGTGCCACTACAGGGGGCACTGAAGCTTTCTTT.

About this clone itself: The same CDR3 arises from other DNA sequences in this sample as well. The chain recombines TRBV7-9 with TRBJ2-1; TRBD2 matches 9 bases. Unmatched junction bases numbered 8, after V lost 5 bases and J lost 0 bases. CDR3 length: 17 amino acids. Germline values: CDR1 SEHNR, CDR2 FQNEAQ (reference sequence). Written as DNA, the CDR3 is TGTGCCAGCAGCCTCCGGACTAGCGTCTACTCCTACAATGAGCAGTTCTTC. This sequence encodes CASSLRTSVYSYNEQFF.

This clone was seen a single time. This sequence joins TRBV5-1 and TRBJ2-7, with D perhaps TRBD1 (5 bases). Germline CDR1 is SGHRS and CDR2 is YFSETQ. The CDR3 length is 14 residues. Trimming shortened V by 4 bases and J by 7 bases, and 18 bases separated the two germline ends. CDR3: CASSSGSPSGEQYF. The CDR3 coding sequence is TGCGCCAGCAGCAGTGGGTCTCCATCAGGGGAGCAGTACTTC.

The chain recombines TRBV7-8 with TRBJ2-3, with 8 positions matching TRBD2. The CDR3 is made up of 13 amino acids. CDR1 is SGHVS and CDR2 is FQNEAQ in the germline V gene. With V trimmed by 6 bases and J by 7 bases, 6 bases remained unmatched. The CDR3 DNA reads TGTGCCAGCAGTGAGACTAGCGTAAATACGCAGTATTTT. Encoded protein: CASSETSVNTQYF.

This clone was counted once. The chain combines TRBV27 with TRBJ2-1; 13 nucleotides align to TRBD2. CDR1 and CDR2 from the germline V gene are MNHEY and SMNVEV (reference sequence). V shed 7 bases, J shed 8 bases, and the junction held 14 bases outside the gene matches. This CDR3 spans 17 amino acids. The CDR3 region is CASIPGLAGEEFDEQFF. CDR3 coding DNA: TGTGCCAGCATCCCCGGACTAGCGGGAGAAGAGTTTGATGAGCAGTTCTTC.

Details on this clone: Other DNA sequences from this sample encode an identical CDR3 as well. The V call is TRBV7-2, the J call TRBJ1-6; the D gene is possibly TRBD1 (5 bases). Germline V CDR1 and CDR2: SGHTA, FQGNSA. Trimming shortened V by 1 base and J by 9 bases, and 10 bases separated the two germline ends. CDR3 length: 14 amino acids. Here the CDR3 reads CASSLGQGSSPLHF. The CDR3 nucleotides read TGTGCCAGCAGCTTAGGGCAGGGAAGTTCACCCCTCCACTTT.

The chain employs TRBV27 and TRBJ2-2; 7 bases map to TRBD2. Germline trimming cut 3 bases from V and 6 bases from J; bases unmatched to any gene: 13. Per germline, CDR1 MNHEY and CDR2 SMNVEV (reference sequence). The length of the CDR3 is 17 residues. The CDR3 protein is CASSLPRTREVPGELFF. The CDR3 coding sequence is TGTGCCAGCAGTTTGCCCCGGACTAGAGAGGTTCCCGGGGAGCTGTTTTTT.

A single count supports this clone. The V call is TRBV5-4, the J call TRBJ2-1, with 13 nucleotides matching TRBD2. The CDR3 covers 17 residues. Germline V CDR1 and CDR2: SGHNT, YYREEE (reference sequence). J lost 2 bases, V lost 0 bases, and 2 bases had no gene match. CDR3 amino acids: CASSLGLAGGAYNEQFF. As DNA, the CDR3 is TGTGCCAGCAGCTTGGGACTAGCGGGAGGTGCCTACAATGAGCAGTTCTTC.

The V gene is TRBV27, the J gene TRBJ2-6, with 9 bases that match TRBD1. V shed 8 bases, J shed 4 bases, and the junction held 12 bases outside the gene matches. Germline CDR1 and CDR2: MNHEY and SMNVEV (reference sequence). The CDR3 contains 17 residues. In nucleotides, the CDR3 is TGTGCCAGCGGCCGGGACAGGGACCCTCTGGGGGCCAACGTCCTGACTTTC. It translates to CASGRDRDPLGANVLTF.

Details on this clone: Other DNA sequences in the sample encode the same CDR3. The chain couples TRBV30 to TRBJ1-1, with D tentatively TRBD1 (5 bases). CDR3 length: 20 amino acids. Trimming took off 2 bases at V and 10 bases at J, with 38 bases between the two ends. The germline gives CDR1 GTSNPN, CDR2 SVGIG (reference sequence). The CDR3 loop reads CAWSPGVMRGEVRSRRRAFF. CDR3 nucleotide sequence: TGTGCCTGGAGTCCCGGGGTCATGAGGGGCGAGGTAAGGTCCCGTCGAAGAGCTTTCTTT.

This sequence joins TRBV5-6 and TRBJ1-5, with D hard to call. The CDR3 totals 15 residues. The germline V and J ends were trimmed by 0 bases and 1 base, with 8 bases remaining between them. From germline, CDR1 is SGHDT and CDR2 YYEEEE. CDR3 region: CASSLVQDSNQPQHF. CDR3 DNA sequence: TGTGCCAGCAGCTTGGTGCAAGACAGCAATCAGCCCCAGCATTTT.

V and J are TRBV19 and TRBJ1-3; possibly TRBD1 for D (5 bases). V gave up 5 bases and J gave up 0 bases, with 8 bases separating them. The CDR3 is made up of 14 amino acids. Per the germline V gene, CDR1 is LNHDA and CDR2 is SQIVND (reference sequence). CDR3 in amino acids: CASSVDTSGNTIYF. The CDR3 DNA sequence: TGTGCCAGTAGTGTGGACACCTCTGGAAACACCATATATTTT.

CDR3 region: CASNLRTSGSGGRTGELFF. DNA for the CDR3: TGTGCCAGCAACCTCCGGACTAGCGGGAGTGGAGGTCGCACCGGGGAGCTGTTTTTT. The chain recombines TRBV7-8 with TRBJ2-2, with 13 bases that match TRBD2. With 7 bases clipped from V and 4 bases from J, the junction kept 15 bases outside the gene matches. Germline-derived CDR1 and CDR2 are SGHVS and FQNEAQ. The CDR3 totals 19 residues.

V is TRBV5-1 and J is TRBJ2-1, with D tentatively TRBD1 (6 bases). This CDR3 region has 12 residues. V lost 5 bases and J lost 7, with 10 bases in between. Germline lookup yields CDR1 SGHRS and CDR2 YFSETQ. The CDR3 DNA follows: TGCGCCAGCAGTGAGGGGGAAAATGAGCAGTTCTTC. It is translated as CASSEGENEQFF.

The gene calls are TRBV7-9 and TRBJ2-7, with D perhaps TRBD1 (5 bases). Germline V gene data show CDR1 as SEHNR and CDR2 as FQNEAQ (reference sequence). CDR3 size: 12 residues. Trimming cost V 7 bases and J 0 bases, with 7 bases left between them. The CDR3 here is CASTTGSYEQYF. CDR3 bases: TGTGCCAGCACCACAGGCTCCTACGAGCAGTACTTC.

The sample holds one count of this clone. The chain couples TRBV27 to TRBJ2-7, with TRBD2 matching over 8 bases. With V trimmed by 5 bases and J by 1 base, 7 bases remained unmatched. The CDR3 sequence is 15 residues long. CDR1 and CDR2 from the germline V gene are MNHEY and SMNVEV (reference sequence). CDR3 bases: TGTGCCAGCAGTCCGCTGACTAGCGCTTCCTACGAGCAGTACTTC. Translating it yields CASSPLTSASYEQYF.

The chain is built from TRBV19 and TRBJ1-2, with D possibly matching TRBD1 (5 bases). V gave up 6 bases and J gave up 3 bases, with 8 bases separating them. There are 12 residues in the CDR3. Germline CDR1 and CDR2: LNHDA and SQIVND (reference sequence). CDR3 nucleotides: TGTGCCAGTAGCGGGGGAGACTATGGCTACACCTTC. Protein sequence: CASSGGDYGYTF.

The chain links TRBV7-3 to TRBJ2-3, with 11 bases fitting TRBD2. Germline CDR1 is SGHTA and CDR2 is FQGTGA. This CDR3 has 15 amino acids. Trimming at V came to 4 bases and at J to 4 bases, leaving 4 bases not matched to a gene. The CDR3 nucleotides read TGTGCCAGCAGCTCCACTAGCGGGAGTGCAGATACGCAGTATTTT. Residues: CASSSTSGSADTQYF.

V is TRBV5-1 and J is TRBJ2-5, with 9 positions matching TRBD1. The CDR3 sequence is 15 residues long. V trimming: 4 bases; J trimming: 2 bases; junction bases outside the gene matches: 6. Germline lookup yields CDR1 SGHRS and CDR2 YFSETQ. The CDR3 sequence is CASSMPGQGQETQYF. The CDR3 DNA reads TGCGCCAGCAGCATGCCTGGACAGGGGCAAGAGACCCAGTACTTC. The full variable domain, with the rest looked up from reference TRBV5-1 and TRBJ2-5, is KAGVTQTPRYLIKTRGQQVTLSCSPISGHRSVSWYQQTPGQGLQFLFEYFSETQRNKGNFPGRFSGRQFSNSRSEMNVSTLELGDSALYLCASSMPGQGQETQYFGPGTRLLVL.

V is TRBV24-1 and J is TRBJ2-7, with TRBD1 as a possible D gene (7 bases). The germline CDR1 and CDR2 sequences are KGHDR and SFDVKD. The CDR3 length is 15 residues. Trimming cost V 2 bases and J 5 bases, with 15 bases left between them. The CDR3 coding sequence is TGTGCCACCAGTGATTCGACAGGGAGGAGACACGAGCAGTACTTC. Translation gives CATSDSTGRRHEQYF.

The V call is TRBV27, the J call TRBJ2-3, with TRBD2 matching over 8 bases. The CDR3 has 15 amino acids. Germline trimming cut 5 bases from V and 2 bases from J; bases unmatched to any gene: 6. Germline V gene sequence: CDR1 MNHEY, CDR2 SMNVEV (reference sequence). This chain's CDR3 is CASSHLAGYTDTQYF. The CDR3 DNA reads TGTGCCAGCAGTCATTTAGCGGGATACACAGATACGCAGTATTTT.